This TCR beta chain was obtained from a study of Ad26.COV2.S vaccination and SARS-CoV-2 variants. Treatment: about 20 received Ad26.COV2.S at low or high dose, single or two shots; 5 received placebo; per-sample allocation not given. Specimen acquisition occurred on day 63 following the initial vaccine or placebo injection. As regards this clone: Its antigen is as yet unknown.

Profiling relied on immunoSEQ multiplex PCR, and the TCRdb table lists in-frame clones only, not all of them. The repertoire consists of some 390,000 clones, with around 85% occurring once and the leading ten covering approximately 3.7%. This CDR3 contains 15 residues. V was pared by 3 bases and J by 5 bases, with 16 bases between. The germline V gene has CDR1 MNHNS and CDR2 SASEGT. Study findings and constraints: Substantial breadth in spike-specific CD8+ and CD4+ T cell responses was reportedly seen after vaccination.

The rearrangement uses TRBV6-1 and TRBJ1-2, with D hard to call. This clonotype originated in a person between 18 and 59 years old who received the Ad26.COV2.S COVID-19 vaccine or a placebo. The input for sequencing was peripheral blood, taken in a trial of Ad26.COV2.S vaccine versus placebo. The CDR3 nucleotides are TGTGCCAGCAGTGATACGGGCCGCGGGAGTTATGGCTACACCTTC. This sequence encodes CASSDTGRGSYGYTF.